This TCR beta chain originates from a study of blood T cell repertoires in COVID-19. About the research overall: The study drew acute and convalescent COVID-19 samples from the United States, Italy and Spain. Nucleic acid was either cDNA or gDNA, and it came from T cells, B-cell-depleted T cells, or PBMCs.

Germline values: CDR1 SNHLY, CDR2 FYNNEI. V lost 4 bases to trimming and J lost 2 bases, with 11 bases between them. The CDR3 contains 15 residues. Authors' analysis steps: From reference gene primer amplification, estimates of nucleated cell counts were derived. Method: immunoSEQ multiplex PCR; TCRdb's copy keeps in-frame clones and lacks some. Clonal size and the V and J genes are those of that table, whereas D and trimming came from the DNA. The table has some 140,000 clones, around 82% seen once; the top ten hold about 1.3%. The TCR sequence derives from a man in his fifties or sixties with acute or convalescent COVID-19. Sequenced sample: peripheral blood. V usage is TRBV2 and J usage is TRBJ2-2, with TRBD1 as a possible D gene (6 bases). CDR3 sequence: CASSVTGSNTGELFF. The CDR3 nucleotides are TGTGCCAGCAGTGTAACAGGGTCTAACACCGGGGAGCTGTTTTTT.